The rows below give T cell receptor beta chains drawn from one sample of a study of OX40 agonist ivuxolimab in advanced cancers. Method: immunoSEQ multiplex PCR; TCRdb's copy keeps in-frame clones and lacks some. The repertoire has 25,000 to 35,000 clones, roughly 80% of them found once; the top ten carry roughly 21%. Source: CD4+ or CD8+ T cells sorted from blood, taken in a trial of the OX40 agonist ivuxolimab. These receptors were obtained from an adult with an advanced solid tumor such as melanoma, head and neck, liver or kidney cancer. The CDR3 runs from the conserved cysteine through the conserved F or W. The D gene is left open where the match is weak. Size tells how often a clone was seen (once, few, many) or the class of an expanded clone, and some rows leave it out.

clone size: .
V gene: TRBV27
D gene: .
J gene: TRBJ1-2
CDR3 DNA: TGTGCCAGCGCCCTGGCCGGGACACCTTACTATGGCTACACCTTC
CDR3 protein: CASALAGTPYYGYTF

clone size: few
V gene: TRBV7-6
D gene: TRBD1
J gene: TRBJ2-5
CDR3 DNA: TGTGCCAGCAGCCGTACACAGGGGGCAGAGACCCAGTACTTC
CDR3 protein: CASSRTQGAETQYF

clone size: once
V gene: TRBV7-9
D gene: TRBD1
J gene: TRBJ1-2
CDR3 DNA: TGTGCCAGCAGCCGAGGGACAGGGGGCGCCTATGGCTACACCTTC
CDR3 protein: CASSRGTGGAYGYTF

clone size: .
V gene: TRBV27
D gene: TRBD1
J gene: TRBJ1-2
CDR3 DNA: TGTGCCAGCAGTTTATCGGTCGGGCAGGGGGCTTATGGCTACACCTTC
CDR3 protein: CASSLSVGQGAYGYTF

clone size: .
V gene: TRBV9
D gene: TRBD1
J gene: TRBJ2-3
CDR3 DNA: TGTGCCAGCAGCTCCCGCCGGGACAGAAGCACAGATACGCAGTATTTT
CDR3 protein: CASSSRRDRSTDTQYF

clone size: .
V gene: TRBV6-5
D gene: .
J gene: TRBJ1-4
CDR3 DNA: TGTGCCAGCAGTTACTCGGAAGTGGGGCGGAATGAAAAACTGTTTTTT
CDR3 protein: CASSYSEVGRNEKLFF

clone size: .
V gene: TRBV4-1
D gene: TRBD2
J gene: TRBJ2-7
CDR3 DNA: TGCGCCAGCAGCCAAGAAGGCGGGAGGGGCTCCTACGAGCAGTACTTC
CDR3 protein: CASSQEGGRGSYEQYF

clone size: .
V gene: TRBV7-9
D gene: TRBD1
J gene: TRBJ2-1
CDR3 DNA: TGTGCCAGCAGCCCCCCAGGGGGTCTACTGGAGCAGTTCTTC
CDR3 protein: CASSPPGGLLEQFF

clone size: .
V gene: TRBV27
D gene: TRBD2
J gene: TRBJ2-1
CDR3 DNA: TGTGCCAGCAGTTTATCTCCTAGCGGGGGGGCCGATGAGCAGTTCTTC
CDR3 protein: CASSLSPSGGADEQFF

clone size: .
V gene: TRBV11-3
D gene: .
J gene: TRBJ2-7
CDR3 DNA: TGTGCCAGCAGCCGAGGCGCGGGAAGCTCCTACGAGCAGTACTTC
CDR3 protein: CASSRGAGSSYEQYF

clone size: .
V gene: TRBV6-5
D gene: .
J gene: TRBJ2-7
CDR3 DNA: TGTGCCAGCGCACGCACAGGGTCAACCAGCGAGCAGTACTTC
CDR3 protein: CASARTGSTSEQYF

clone size: once
V gene: TRBV19
D gene: .
J gene: TRBJ2-7
CDR3 DNA: TGTGCCAGTAGTATAGTTGGGGGTGAATCCTACGAGCAGTACTTC
CDR3 protein: CASSIVGGESYEQYF

clone size: .
V gene: TRBV7-2
D gene: .
J gene: TRBJ2-7
CDR3 DNA: TGTGCCAGCAGCTTAGCTTTAAACTACGAGCAGTACTTC
CDR3 protein: CASSLALNYEQYF

clone size: .
V gene: TRBV5-5
D gene: .
J gene: TRBJ2-7
CDR3 DNA: TGTGCCAGCAGAGCCGTGGCGGGCTACGAGCAGTACTTC
CDR3 protein: CASRAVAGYEQYF

clone size: .
V gene: TRBV15
D gene: TRBD1
J gene: TRBJ1-1
CDR3 DNA: TGTGCCACCAGCAGTGACAGGGGGACTGAAGCTTTCTTT
CDR3 protein: CATSSDRGTEAFF

clone size: .
V gene: TRBV4-1
D gene: .
J gene: TRBJ2-7
CDR3 DNA: TGCGCCAGCAGAGGACAGCTCTCCTACGAGCAGTACTTC
CDR3 protein: CASRGQLSYEQYF

clone size: .
V gene: TRBV27
D gene: .
J gene: TRBJ2-1
CDR3 DNA: TGTGCCAGCAGTGGGTCTATGGATGAGCAGTTCTTC
CDR3 protein: CASSGSMDEQFF

clone size: .
V gene: TRBV30
D gene: .
J gene: TRBJ2-2
CDR3 DNA: TGTGCCTGGAGCGGACCCACCGGGGAGCTGTTTTTT
CDR3 protein: CAWSGPTGELFF

clone size: .
V gene: TRBV9
D gene: .
J gene: TRBJ2-3
CDR3 DNA: TGTGCCAGCAGCGTAGGGGGGGCCCCCCCCACAGATACGCAGTATTTT
CDR3 protein: CASSVGGAPPTDTQYF

clone size: .
V gene: TRBV18
D gene: TRBD1
J gene: TRBJ2-7
CDR3 DNA: TGTGCCAGCTCTCATTCCGACAGGGGAACCTACGAGCAGTACTTC
CDR3 protein: CASSHSDRGTYEQYF

clone size: .
V gene: TRBV9
D gene: .
J gene: TRBJ2-7
CDR3 DNA: TGTGCCAGCAGCGCAGATTCAGACGAGCAGTACTTC
CDR3 protein: CASSADSDEQYF

clone size: .
V gene: TRBV2
D gene: .
J gene: TRBJ2-7
CDR3 DNA: TGTGCCATTTTATGGACCTCCTACGAGCAGTACTTC
CDR3 protein: CAILWTSYEQYF

clone size: .
V gene: TRBV2
D gene: .
J gene: TRBJ2-3
CDR3 DNA: TGTGCCAGCAGTGACGGGGATACGCAGTATTTT
CDR3 protein: CASSDGDTQYF

clone size: .
V gene: TRBV4-2
D gene: TRBD1
J gene: TRBJ2-3
CDR3 DNA: TGTGCCAGCACTTGGGGACAGGGCTCAGATACGCAGTATTTT
CDR3 protein: CASTWGQGSDTQYF

clone size: medium-sized
V gene: TRBV5-6
D gene: .
J gene: TRBJ1-2
CDR3 DNA: TGTGCCAGCAGCTTGGTATTGGCGGGGACTTACTATGGCTACACCTTC
CDR3 protein: CASSLVLAGTYYGYTF

clone size: .
V gene: TRBV5-6
D gene: .
J gene: TRBJ2-5
CDR3 DNA: TGTGCCAGCAGCTTGGAAGGGTCGGGCCAAGAGACCCAGTACTTC
CDR3 protein: CASSLEGSGQETQYF

clone size: .
V gene: TRBV27
D gene: TRBD2
J gene: TRBJ2-1
CDR3 DNA: TGTGCCAGCAGGGGACTAGCGCGATCACAGTTCTTC
CDR3 protein: CASRGLARSQFF

clone size: .
V gene: TRBV19
D gene: .
J gene: TRBJ1-5
CDR3 DNA: TGTGCCAGTAGTGGGGAGCTTAATCAGCCCCAGCATTTT
CDR3 protein: CASSGELNQPQHF

clone size: .
V gene: TRBV5-6
D gene: TRBD2
J gene: TRBJ2-5
CDR3 DNA: TGTGCCAGCAGCGGGACTACCTTTCAAGAGACCCAGTACTTC
CDR3 protein: CASSGTTFQETQYF

clone size: .
V gene: TRBV21-1
D gene: .
J gene: TRBJ1-1
CDR3 DNA: TGTGCCAGCAGCACTGGTCCCTTCCAGGGTACTGAAGCTTTCTTT
CDR3 protein: CASSTGPFQGTEAFF

clone size: few
V gene: TRBV15
D gene: TRBD2
J gene: TRBJ2-1
CDR3 DNA: TGTGCCACCAGCAGAGAGCGGCTAGCGGGAGAACAAGAGTTCTTC
CDR3 protein: CATSRERLAGEQEFF

clone size: .
V gene: TRBV7-3
D gene: TRBD2
J gene: TRBJ2-1
CDR3 DNA: TGTGCCAGCAGCTTAACGGGACTAGCGGGAGTTATCAATGAGCAGTTCTTC
CDR3 protein: CASSLTGLAGVINEQFF

clone size: .
V gene: TRBV13
D gene: .
J gene: TRBJ2-7
CDR3 DNA: TGTGCCAGCAGCTTTTCTTTTAGCTCCTACGAGCAGTACTTC
CDR3 protein: CASSFSFSSYEQYF

clone size: once
V gene: TRBV4-1
D gene: .
J gene: TRBJ1-1
CDR3 DNA: TGCGCCAGCAGCCAAGATCGGGGAGGGATAGCCACTGAAGCTTTCTTT
CDR3 protein: CASSQDRGGIATEAFF

clone size: .
V gene: TRBV29-1
D gene: .
J gene: TRBJ2-7
CDR3 DNA: TGCAGCGTTGAAATGGGAAGGGGCTACGAGCAGTACTTC
CDR3 protein: CSVEMGRGYEQYF

clone size: .
V gene: TRBV11-1
D gene: TRBD2
J gene: TRBJ2-2
CDR3 DNA: TGTGCCAGCAGGCCTGGGACTAGGTGGTACGCCGGGGAGCTGTTTTTT
CDR3 protein: CASRPGTRWYAGELFF

clone size: .
V gene: TRBV5-1
D gene: .
J gene: TRBJ2-6
CDR3 DNA: TGCGCCAGCAGCTTGGAGGTGGGGGGAACGGCCAACGTCCTGACTTTC
CDR3 protein: CASSLEVGGTANVLTF

clone size: few
V gene: TRBV29-1
D gene: .
J gene: TRBJ2-2
CDR3 DNA: TGCAGCGTCTCCCGATCCACCGGGGAGCTGTTTTTT
CDR3 protein: CSVSRSTGELFF

clone size: .
V gene: TRBV28
D gene: TRBD2
J gene: TRBJ2-1
CDR3 DNA: TGTGCCAGCAGTCGTTTGAGGGAGGGCCACAATGAGCAGTTCTTC
CDR3 protein: CASSRLREGHNEQFF

clone size: .
V gene: TRBV10-3
D gene: .
J gene: TRBJ1-1
CDR3 DNA: TGTGCCATCAGCACTGGGGGAATCAACACTGAAGCTTTCTTT
CDR3 protein: CAISTGGINTEAFF

clone size: .
V gene: TRBV10-1
D gene: TRBD2
J gene: TRBJ2-5
CDR3 DNA: TGCGCCAGCAGTGAAGGCGGGACTAGCGGGCAAGAGACCCAGTACTTC
CDR3 protein: CASSEGGTSGQETQYF

clone size: .
V gene: TRBV13
D gene: TRBD1
J gene: TRBJ2-4
CDR3 DNA: TGTGCCAGCAGCTTCGACAGGGATCGGATAGACATTCAGTACTTC
CDR3 protein: CASSFDRDRIDIQYF

clone size: .
V gene: TRBV28
D gene: .
J gene: TRBJ1-1
CDR3 DNA: TGTGCCAGCAGTTTTCTCCAGGGTTGGACTGAAGCTTTCTTT
CDR3 protein: CASSFLQGWTEAFF

clone size: .
V gene: TRBV6-5
D gene: TRBD1
J gene: TRBJ1-1
CDR3 DNA: TGTGCCAGTGGACAGGTGAACACTGAAGCTTTCTTT
CDR3 protein: CASGQVNTEAFF

clone size: .
V gene: TRBV4-1
D gene: .
J gene: TRBJ2-1
CDR3 DNA: TGCGCCAGCAGCCGAACTAGCCCCCCGAGCTCCTACAATGAGCAGTTCTTC
CDR3 protein: CASSRTSPPSSYNEQFF

clone size: .
V gene: TRBV28
D gene: TRBD1
J gene: TRBJ1-1
CDR3 DNA: TGTGCCAGCAGTTTATACAGGGGCACTGAAGCTTTCTTT
CDR3 protein: CASSLYRGTEAFF

clone size: few
V gene: TRBV19
D gene: .
J gene: TRBJ2-5
CDR3 DNA: TGTGCCAGTAGTTTAAGTGCTGGAGAGACCCAGTACTTC
CDR3 protein: CASSLSAGETQYF

clone size: .
V gene: TRBV6-1
D gene: .
J gene: TRBJ2-1
CDR3 DNA: TGTGCCAGCAGCCCTAGCTTGAGCTCCTACAATGAGCAGTTCTTC
CDR3 protein: CASSPSLSSYNEQFF

clone size: .
V gene: TRBV5-4
D gene: .
J gene: TRBJ2-7
CDR3 DNA: TGTGCCAGCAGCTTGGCCCCGGACAGTTTTTCCTACGAGCAGTACTTC
CDR3 protein: CASSLAPDSFSYEQYF